Following are 14 T cell receptor beta chains from one sample sequenced in a study of diagnostic markers for celiac disease. TCRdb re-called the reads, yielding one record per CDR3 amino acid sequence without DNA. Recorded for this sample: about 1,600 distinct CDR3 sequences. Input material: either unsorted cells or a sorted T cell fraction (not recorded which). The receptors derive from a human donor.

This clonotype ranks as large in terms of frequency. The chain uses TRBV28 and TRBJ1-5. CDR3 length: 16 amino acids. Germline CDR1 is MDHEN and CDR2 is SYDVKM. Here the CDR3 reads CASSLLSTDSNQPQHF. The full variable domain, with the rest looked up from reference TRBV28 and TRBJ1-5, is DVKVTQSSRYLVKRTGEKVFLECVQDMDHENMFWYRQDPGLGLRLIYFSYDVKMKEKGDIPEGYSVSREKKERFSLILESASTNQTSMYLCASSLLSTDSNQPQHFGDGTRLSIL.

This clonotype registers medium-sized by frequency. The CDR3 reads CASSFGDRAYGYTF. The chain is built from TRBV7-2 and TRBJ1-2; TCRdb designates TRBD1, a call that cannot be tested without DNA. Germline V CDR1 and CDR2: SGHTA, FQGNSA. The CDR3 runs to 14 residues. The full variable domain, its missing parts supplied by reference TRBV7-2 and TRBJ1-2, is GAGVSQSPSNKVTEKGKDVELRCDPISGHTALYWYRQSLGQGLEFLIYFQGNSAPDKSGLPSDRFSAERTGGSVSTLTIQRTQQEDSAVYLCASSFGDRAYGYTFGSGTRLTVV.

Measured by frequency, this clonotype is medium-sized (0.01 to 0.1%). The chain has TRBV29-1 and TRBJ2-5; TCRdb outputs TRBD2, but without DNA this stays unchecked. The germline V gene has CDR1 SQVTM and CDR2 ANQGSEA. The CDR3 extends over 15 amino acids. CDR3 residues: CSVEESWDLQETQYF.

V is TRBV7-9 and J is TRBJ2-7. The V gene's germline CDR1 is SEHNR and CDR2 FQNEAQ (reference sequence). This CDR3 comprises 13 residues. CDR3 loop: CASSLARISEQYF.

According to its frequency, this clonotype is medium-sized. CDR3 protein: CSAKTSSYNSPLHF. The chain recombines TRBV20-1 with TRBJ1-6. The length of the CDR3 is 14 residues. CDR1 and CDR2 (germline): DFQATT, SNEGSKA (reference sequence).

This clonotype counts as medium-sized by frequency. This chain connects TRBV20-1 to TRBJ2-2; TCRdb reports TRBD2, a call that lacks DNA to check it against. The CDR3 spans 12 residues. Germline V gene lookup returns CDR1 DFQATT and CDR2 SNEGSKA (reference sequence). The CDR3 here is CSARGLTGELFF.

This clonotype is deemed large by its frequency. The J gene is TRBJ2-1, the V gene TRBV28; absent DNA, TCRdb's TRBD1 call cannot be checked. The CDR3 is made up of 13 amino acids. CDR1 is MDHEN and CDR2 is SYDVKM in the germline V gene. The CDR3 loop reads CASSPPNERERFF. Combining the CDR3 with reference TRBV28 and TRBJ2-1 gives the whole variable domain DVKVTQSSRYLVKRTGEKVFLECVQDMDHENMFWYRQDPGLGLRLIYFSYDVKMKEKGDIPEGYSVSREKKERFSLILESASTNQTSMYLCASSPPNERERFFGPGTRLTVL.

This chain joins TRBV12-3 or TRBV12-4 and TRBJ2-2. This CDR3 has 12 amino acids. The CDR3 is CATGVNTGELFF.

In terms of frequency, this clonotype is medium-sized. This sequence joins TRBV11-2 and TRBJ2-4; the TRBD1 assignment by TCRdb is unverifiable without DNA. The germline V gene encodes CDR1 SGHAT and CDR2 FQNNGV. The CDR3 spans 13 residues. The CDR3 protein is CASSFRGQEYLYF.

Frequency places this clonotype as medium-sized. The V and J genes are TRBV11-2 and TRBJ2-1; the TRBD2 assignment by TCRdb is unverifiable without DNA. Per germline, CDR1 SGHAT and CDR2 FQNNGV. The length of the CDR3 is 14 residues. The CDR3 sequence is CASSRTSGIREQFF. Full variable domain (rest looked up from reference TRBV11-2 and TRBJ2-1): EAGVAQSPRYKIIEKRQSVAFWCNPISGHATLYWYQQILGQGPKLLIQFQNNGVVDDSQLPKDRFSAERLKGVDSTLKIQPAKLEDSAVYLCASSRTSGIREQFFGPGTRLTVL.

Frequency places this clonotype as large. This chain links TRBV10-3 with TRBJ2-3; TCRdb outputs TRBD1, but without DNA this stays unchecked. The CDR3 has 13 residues. The germline V gene has CDR1 ENHRY and CDR2 SYGVKD. CDR3 region: CALGQQGTDTQYF.

In terms of frequency, this clonotype is medium-sized. The chain has TRBV7-8 and TRBJ2-1; lacking DNA, the TRBD2 call made by TCRdb goes unchecked. CDR1 and CDR2 from the germline V gene are SGHVS and FQNEAQ. This CDR3 is 17 amino acids long. CDR3 loop: CASSWIAGRAFGGEQFF.

V is TRBV9 and J is TRBJ2-4; TCRdb's D call, TRBD1, is unchecked because there is no DNA. This CDR3 comprises 18 residues. Germline loops: CDR1 SGDLS, CDR2 YYNGEE. The CDR3 reads CASSVGEGDNFLFDIQYF.

V gene TRBV27 combines with J gene TRBJ1-2; the TRBD1 assignment by TCRdb is unverifiable without DNA. The CDR3 extends over 13 amino acids. In germline, CDR1 is MNHEY, CDR2 SMNVEV (reference sequence). The CDR3 is CASSYDRGEGYTF.